This TCR beta chain was documented in a study of T cell responses to AZD1222 COVID-19 vaccine. Whole-study findings and limits: Repertoire sampling was restricted to post-peak T cell response timepoints. Only six or seven AZD1222 recipients were seropositive at baseline. Spike-wide vaccine-associated CD4 TCRs dominated at 160-218 and 743-854.

Method: immunoSEQ multiplex PCR; TCRdb's copy keeps in-frame clones and lacks some. The sample has around 90,000 clones, about 86% seen once. The germline gives CDR1 MNHNS, CDR2 SASEGT. Trimming left V 4 bases short and J 3 bases short, with 19 bases between. This CDR3 has 17 amino acids. About this clone itself: Its matching antigen is unknown.

The gene calls are TRBV6-1 and TRBJ2-1; a weak D match, TRBD1 (6 bases). This sequence originates from an adult in good health. Sequencing was performed on peripheral blood, taken on day 0 of AZD1222 vaccination. CDR3 nucleotides: TGTGCCAGCAGTGCCCGCCCACAGGGCCAGTTCTACAATGAGCAGTTCTTC. This translates into CASSARPQGQFYNEQFF.